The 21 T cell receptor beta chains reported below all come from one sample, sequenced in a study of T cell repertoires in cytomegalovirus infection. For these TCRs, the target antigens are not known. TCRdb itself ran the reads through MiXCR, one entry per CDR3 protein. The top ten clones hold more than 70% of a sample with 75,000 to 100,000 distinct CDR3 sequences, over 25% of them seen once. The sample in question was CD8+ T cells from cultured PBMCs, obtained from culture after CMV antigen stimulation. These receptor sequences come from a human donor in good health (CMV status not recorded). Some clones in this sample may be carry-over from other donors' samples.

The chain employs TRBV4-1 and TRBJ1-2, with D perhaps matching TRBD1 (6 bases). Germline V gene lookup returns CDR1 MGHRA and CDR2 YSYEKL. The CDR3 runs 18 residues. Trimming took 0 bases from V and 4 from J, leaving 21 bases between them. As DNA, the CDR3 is TGCGCCAGCAGCCAAGATGACCCCCTGGGACAAGGGGGCTATGGCTACACCTTC. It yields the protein CASSQDDPLGQGGYGYTF.

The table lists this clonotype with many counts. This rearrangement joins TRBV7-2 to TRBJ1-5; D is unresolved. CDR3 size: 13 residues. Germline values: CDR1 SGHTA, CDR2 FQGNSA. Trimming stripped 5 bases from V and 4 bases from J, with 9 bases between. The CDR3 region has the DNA TGTGCCAGCAGCCGTGGGCCAAATCAGCCCCAGCATTTT. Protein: CASSRGPNQPQHF.

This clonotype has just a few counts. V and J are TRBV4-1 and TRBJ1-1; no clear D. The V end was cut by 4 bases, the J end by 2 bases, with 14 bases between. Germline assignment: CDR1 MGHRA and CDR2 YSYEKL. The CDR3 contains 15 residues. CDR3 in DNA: TGCGCCAGCAGCCCATACCCGGGCGGTAACACTGAAGCTTTCTTT. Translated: CASSPYPGGNTEAFF.

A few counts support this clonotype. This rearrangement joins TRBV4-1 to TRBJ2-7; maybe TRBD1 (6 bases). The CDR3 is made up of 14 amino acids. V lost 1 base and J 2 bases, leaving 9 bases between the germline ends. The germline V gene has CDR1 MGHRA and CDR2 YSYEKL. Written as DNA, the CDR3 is TGCGCCAGCAGCCAAGGACAGGACCCCTACGAGCAGTACTTC. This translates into CASSQGQDPYEQYF.

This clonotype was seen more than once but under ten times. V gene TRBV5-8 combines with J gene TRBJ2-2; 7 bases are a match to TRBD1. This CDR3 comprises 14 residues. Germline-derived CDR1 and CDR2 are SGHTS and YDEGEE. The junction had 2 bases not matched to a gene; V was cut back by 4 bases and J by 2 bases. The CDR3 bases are TGTGCCAGCAGCGGGGACAGAAACACCGGGGAGCTGTTTTTT. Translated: CASSGDRNTGELFF.

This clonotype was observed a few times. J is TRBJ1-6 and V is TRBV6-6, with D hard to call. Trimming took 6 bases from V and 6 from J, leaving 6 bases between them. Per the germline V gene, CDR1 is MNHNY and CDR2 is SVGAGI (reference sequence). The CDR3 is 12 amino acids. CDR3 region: CASSLGNSPLHF. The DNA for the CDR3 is TGTGCCAGCAGCTTGGGTAATTCACCCCTCCACTTT.

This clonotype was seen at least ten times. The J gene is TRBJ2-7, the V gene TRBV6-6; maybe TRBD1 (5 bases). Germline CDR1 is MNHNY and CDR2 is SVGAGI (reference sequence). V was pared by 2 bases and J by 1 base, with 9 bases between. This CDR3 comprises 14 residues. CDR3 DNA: TGTGCCAGCAGTTACCCAGGGTGGTCCTACGAGCAGTACTTC. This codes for CASSYPGWSYEQYF.

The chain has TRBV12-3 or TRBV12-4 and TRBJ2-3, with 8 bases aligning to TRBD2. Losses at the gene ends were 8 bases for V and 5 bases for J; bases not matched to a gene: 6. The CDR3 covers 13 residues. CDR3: CASLTGGGDTQYF. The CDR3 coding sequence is TGTGCCAGCCTCACGGGGGGGGGAGATACGCAGTATTTT.

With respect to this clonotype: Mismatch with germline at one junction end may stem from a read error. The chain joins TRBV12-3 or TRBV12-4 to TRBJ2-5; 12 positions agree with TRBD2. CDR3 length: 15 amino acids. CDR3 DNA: TGTGCCAGCAGTCTAGCGGGGGGGCCGAGGGAGACCCAGTACTTC. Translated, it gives CASSLAGGPRETQYF.

The CDR3 DNA is TGTGCCAGCAGCGATGGGACAGCCATGAACACTGAAGCTTTCTTT. This translates into CASSDGTAMNTEAFF. This sequence joins TRBV7-9 and TRBJ1-1; TRBD1 aligns across 7 bases. V trimming: 5 bases; J trimming: 0 bases; junction bases outside the gene matches: 6. The CDR3 consists of 15 residues. Germline CDR1 and CDR2: SEHNR and FQNEAQ (reference sequence).

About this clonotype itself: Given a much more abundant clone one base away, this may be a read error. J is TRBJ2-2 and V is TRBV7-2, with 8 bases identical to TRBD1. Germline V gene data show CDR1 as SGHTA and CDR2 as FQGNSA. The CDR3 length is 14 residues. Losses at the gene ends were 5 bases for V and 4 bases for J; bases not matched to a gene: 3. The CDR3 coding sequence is TGTGCCAGCAGCCGGGACAGGAGCACCGGGGAGCTGTTTTTT. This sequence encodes CASSRDRSTGELFF.

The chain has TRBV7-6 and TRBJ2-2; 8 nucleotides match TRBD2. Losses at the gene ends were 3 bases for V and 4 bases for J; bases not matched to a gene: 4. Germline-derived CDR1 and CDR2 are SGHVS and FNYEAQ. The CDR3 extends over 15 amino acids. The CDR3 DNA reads TGTGCCAGCAGCTTTGACGGGGGGGCCACCGGGGAGCTGTTTTTT. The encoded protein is CASSFDGGATGELFF.

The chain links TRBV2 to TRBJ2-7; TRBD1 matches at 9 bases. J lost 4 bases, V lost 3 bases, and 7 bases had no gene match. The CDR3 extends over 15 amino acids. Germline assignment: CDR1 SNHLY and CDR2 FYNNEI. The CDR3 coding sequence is TGTGCCAGCAGTGAGGGACAGGGAAGAGTTTACGAGCAGTACTTC. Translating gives CASSEGQGRVYEQYF. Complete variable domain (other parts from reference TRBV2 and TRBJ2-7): EPEVTQTPSHQVTQMGQEVILRCVPISNHLYFYWYRQILGQKVEFLVSFYNNEISEKSEIFDDQFSVERPDGSNFTLKIRSTKLEDSAMYFCASSEGQGRVYEQYFGPGTRLTVT.

This CDR3 is CASSDLTMMRAFF. The CDR3 DNA reads as TGTGCCAGCAGCGACCTTACGATGATGAGAGCTTTCTTT. V usage is TRBV2 and J usage is TRBJ1-1; no clear D. From germline, CDR1 is SNHLY and CDR2 FYNNEI. Trimming removed 6 bases at V and 10 bases at J, with 18 bases between. This CDR3 is 13 amino acids long.

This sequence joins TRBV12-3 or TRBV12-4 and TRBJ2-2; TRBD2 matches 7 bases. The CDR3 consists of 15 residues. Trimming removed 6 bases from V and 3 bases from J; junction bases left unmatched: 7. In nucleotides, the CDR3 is TGTGCCAGCAGACCCGGGACTACCTACACCGGGGAGCTGTTTTTT. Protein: CASRPGTTYTGELFF.

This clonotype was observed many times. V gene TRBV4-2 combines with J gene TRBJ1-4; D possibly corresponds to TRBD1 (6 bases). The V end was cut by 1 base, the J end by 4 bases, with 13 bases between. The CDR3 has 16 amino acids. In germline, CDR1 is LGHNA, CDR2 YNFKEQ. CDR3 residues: CASSQVRRGVNEKLFF. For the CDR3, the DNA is TGTGCCAGCAGCCAAGTGCGCAGGGGAGTTAATGAAAAACTGTTTTTT.

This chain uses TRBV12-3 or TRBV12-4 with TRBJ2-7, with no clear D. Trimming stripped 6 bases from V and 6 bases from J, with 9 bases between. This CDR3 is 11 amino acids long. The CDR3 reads CASSPLVEQYF. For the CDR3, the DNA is TGTGCCAGCAGCCCATTAGTCGAGCAGTACTTC.

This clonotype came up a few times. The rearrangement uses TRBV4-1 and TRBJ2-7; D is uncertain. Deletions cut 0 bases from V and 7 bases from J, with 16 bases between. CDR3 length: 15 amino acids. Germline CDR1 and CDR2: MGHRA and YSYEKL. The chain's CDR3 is CASSQEDGWTREQYF. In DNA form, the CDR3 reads TGCGCCAGCAGCCAAGAGGACGGATGGACGAGAGAGCAGTACTTC.

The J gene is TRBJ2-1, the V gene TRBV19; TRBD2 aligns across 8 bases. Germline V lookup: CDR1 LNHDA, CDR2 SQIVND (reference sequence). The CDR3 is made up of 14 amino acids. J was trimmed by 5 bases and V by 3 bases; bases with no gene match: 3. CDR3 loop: CASSIFSGDNEQFF. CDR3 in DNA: TGTGCCAGTAGTATTTTTAGCGGGGACAATGAGCAGTTCTTC. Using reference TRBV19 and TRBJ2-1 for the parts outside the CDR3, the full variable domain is DGGITQSPKYLFRKEGQNVTLSCEQNLNHDAMYWYRQDPGQGLRLIYYSQIVNDFQKGDIAEGYSVSREKKESFPLTVTSAQKNPTAFYLCASSIFSGDNEQFFGPGTRLTVL.

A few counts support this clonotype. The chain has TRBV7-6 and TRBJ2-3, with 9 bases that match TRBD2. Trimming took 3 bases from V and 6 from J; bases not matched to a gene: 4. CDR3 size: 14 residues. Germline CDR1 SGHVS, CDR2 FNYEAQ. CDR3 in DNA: TGTGCCAGCAGCTTTGCGGGGGGGGTGGATACGCAGTATTTT. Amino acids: CASSFAGGVDTQYF.

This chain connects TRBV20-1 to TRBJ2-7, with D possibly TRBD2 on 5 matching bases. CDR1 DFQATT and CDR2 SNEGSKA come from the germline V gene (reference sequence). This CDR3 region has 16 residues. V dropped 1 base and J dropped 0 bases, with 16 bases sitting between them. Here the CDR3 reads CSARGPLSEVSYEQYF. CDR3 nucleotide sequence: TGCAGTGCTAGAGGACCTCTTAGCGAAGTCTCCTACGAGCAGTACTTC.